This entry lists 3 T cell receptor beta chains sequenced from one sample in a study of T cell repertoires in cytomegalovirus infection. MiXCR, run by TCRdb on the reads, gives a single entry per CDR3 protein. This repertoire shows 150,000 to 200,000 distinct CDR3 sequences, 28% found once; its top ten account for 30% to 40%. Sequenced sample: PBMCs. Every receptor here comes from a human donor in good health (CMV status not recorded). Some clones in this sample may be carry-over from other donors' samples.

This clonotype was counted at least ten times. V gene TRBV7-4 combines with J gene TRBJ2-1, with a possible D match to TRBD2 (5 bases). V was cut by 5 bases and J by 1 base, with 12 bases left in between. Germline values: CDR1 SGHVT, CDR2 SQSDAQ. This CDR3 region has 15 residues. The CDR3 region is CASSLRAGSYNEQFF. CDR3 bases: TGTGCCAGCAGCCTAAGGGCGGGTTCCTACAATGAGCAGTTCTTC.

In its sample, this clonotype was seen a few times. This chain connects TRBV7-8 to TRBJ2-4; 8 nucleotides agree with TRBD1. This CDR3 region has 16 residues. Germline V gene sequence: CDR1 SGHVS, CDR2 FQNEAQ. V shed 5 bases, J shed 3 bases, and the junction held 9 bases outside the gene matches. The CDR3 protein is CASSLLTGTGKNIQYF. Written as DNA, the CDR3 is TGTGCCAGCAGCCTACTGACAGGGACAGGCAAAAACATTCAGTACTTC.

This clonotype has at least ten counts. The chain uses TRBV7-2 and TRBJ2-3; 10 nucleotides line up with TRBD2. After removal of 8 bases from V and 5 bases from J, the junction contained 10 bases not matched to a gene. Per the germline V gene, CDR1 is SGHTA and CDR2 is FQGNSA. The CDR3 runs to 15 residues. The DNA of the CDR3 is TGTGCCAGCGCGACGGGGGGACTAGCGCTAGATACGCAGTATTTT. This translates into CASATGGLALDTQYF.